This record covers a single T cell receptor beta chain. As yet, its antigen is unknown. The junction does not match germline at one end; this may be a read error. Germline CDR1 MNHEY, CDR2 SVGAGI. The CDR3 is 16 amino acids. A process of 5'RACE template switching, which added a universal primer site and UMIs, was used to make TCR cDNA. TCRdb called the 5' RACE reads again in MiXCR, with one record for every CDR3 protein. Among some 320,000 distinct CDR3 sequences listed, over 3.5% were seen once. This sample was included in a study of T cells after yellow fever vaccination. Study-wide background: Each low-cell-number fraction was prepared by means of SMART-Seq v4 Ultra Low Input. Notes on the study in general: Primary-vaccination clones mostly resurfaced post-booster (nearly 97% CD4, roughly 90% CD8). A small proportion of clonotypes was detected in both the CD4 and CD8 compartments.

The chain is built from TRBV6-5 and TRBJ1-6; a weak D match, TRBD1 (6 bases). The sample was PBMCs, taken 5 days after the yellow fever booster vaccination. The receptor was isolated from a man aged 18 to 30 who received the YFV17D yellow fever vaccine. This chain's CDR3 is CASSYVSGRGESPLQF. CDR3 DNA sequence: TGTGCCAGCAGTTACGTCAGCGGCAGGGGAGAATCACCCCTCCAATTT.